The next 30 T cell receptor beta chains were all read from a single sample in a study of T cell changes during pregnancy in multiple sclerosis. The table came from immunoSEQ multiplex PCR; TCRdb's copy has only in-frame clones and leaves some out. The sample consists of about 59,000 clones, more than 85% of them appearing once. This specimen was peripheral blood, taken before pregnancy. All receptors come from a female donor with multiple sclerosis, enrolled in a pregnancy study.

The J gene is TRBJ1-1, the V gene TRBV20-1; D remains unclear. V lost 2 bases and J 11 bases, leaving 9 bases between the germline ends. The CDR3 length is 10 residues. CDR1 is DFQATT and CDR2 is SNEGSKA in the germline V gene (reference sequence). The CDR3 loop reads CSARMGGAFF. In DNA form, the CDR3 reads TGCAGTGCTAGAATGGGAGGTGCTTTCTTT.

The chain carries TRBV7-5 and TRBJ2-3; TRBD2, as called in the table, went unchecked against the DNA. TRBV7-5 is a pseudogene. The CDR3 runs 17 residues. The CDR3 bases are TGTGTCAGAAGCTTAGTGGAGCTCACTAGGGGCACAGATACGCAGTATTTT. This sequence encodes CVRSLVELTRGTDTQYF.

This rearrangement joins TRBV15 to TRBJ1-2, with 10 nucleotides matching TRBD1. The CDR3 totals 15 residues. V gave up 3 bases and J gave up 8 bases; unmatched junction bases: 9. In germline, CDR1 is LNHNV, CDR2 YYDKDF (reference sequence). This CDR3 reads CATSSGTLTGGGYTF. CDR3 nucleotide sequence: TGTGCCACCAGCAGCGGAACCCTGACAGGGGGCGGCTACACCTTC.

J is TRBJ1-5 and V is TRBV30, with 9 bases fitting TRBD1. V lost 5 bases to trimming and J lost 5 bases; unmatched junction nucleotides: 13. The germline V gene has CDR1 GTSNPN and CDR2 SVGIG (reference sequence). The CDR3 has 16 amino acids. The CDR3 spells CAWYRGRRVIHQPQHF. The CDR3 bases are TGTGCCTGGTACAGGGGGCGCAGGGTTATCCATCAGCCCCAGCATTTT.

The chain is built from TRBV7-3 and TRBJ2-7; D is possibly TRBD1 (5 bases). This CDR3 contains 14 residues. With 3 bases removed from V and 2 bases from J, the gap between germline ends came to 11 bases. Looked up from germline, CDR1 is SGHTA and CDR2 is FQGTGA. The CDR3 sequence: CASSFTVTAYEQYF. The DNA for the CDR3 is TGTGCCAGCAGCTTCACCGTGACAGCCTACGAGCAGTACTTC.

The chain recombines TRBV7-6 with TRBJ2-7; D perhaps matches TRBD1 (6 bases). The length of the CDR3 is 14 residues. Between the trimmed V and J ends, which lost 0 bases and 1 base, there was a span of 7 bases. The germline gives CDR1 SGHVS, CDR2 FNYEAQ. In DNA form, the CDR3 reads TGTGCCAGCAGCTTAGCCGGGACATCCTACGAGCAGTACTTC. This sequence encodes CASSLAGTSYEQYF. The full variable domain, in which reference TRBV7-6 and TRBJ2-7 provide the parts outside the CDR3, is GAGVSQSPRYKVTKRGQDVALRCDPISGHVSLYWYRQALGQGPEFLTYFNYEAQQDKSGLPNDRFSAERPEGSISTLTIQRTEQRDSAMYRCASSLAGTSYEQYFGPGTRLTVT.

CDR3 amino acids: CASSQVRGGTEAFF. The DNA for the CDR3 is TGTGCCAGCAGCCAAGTTCGAGGGGGCACTGAAGCTTTCTTT. This chain uses TRBV14 with TRBJ1-1; the D gene is possibly TRBD1 (6 bases). The V end lost 1 base, the J end lost 4 bases, and 10 bases lay between the germline ends. This CDR3 is 14 amino acids long. Germline V gene lookup returns CDR1 SGHDN and CDR2 FVKESK.

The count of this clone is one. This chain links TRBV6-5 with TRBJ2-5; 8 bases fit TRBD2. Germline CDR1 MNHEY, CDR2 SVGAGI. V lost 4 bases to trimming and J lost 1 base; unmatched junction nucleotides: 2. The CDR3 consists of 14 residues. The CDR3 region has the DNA TGTGCCAGCAGTTCGGGGGGGGCCCAAGAGACCCAGTACTTC. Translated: CASSSGGAQETQYF.

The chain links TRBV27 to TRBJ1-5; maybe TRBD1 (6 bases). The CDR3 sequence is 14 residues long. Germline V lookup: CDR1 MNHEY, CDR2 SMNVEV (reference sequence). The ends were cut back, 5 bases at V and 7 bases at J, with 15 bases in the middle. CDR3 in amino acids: CASSRQGIGQPQHF. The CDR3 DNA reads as TGTGCCAGCAGTCGTCAGGGGATCGGCCAGCCCCAGCATTTT.

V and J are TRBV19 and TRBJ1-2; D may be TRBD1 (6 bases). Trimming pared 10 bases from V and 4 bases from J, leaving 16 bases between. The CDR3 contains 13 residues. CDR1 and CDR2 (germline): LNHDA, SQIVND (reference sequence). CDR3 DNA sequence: TGTGCCACCGCTTACCGAGGGGGCTATGGCTACACCTTC. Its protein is CATAYRGGYGYTF.

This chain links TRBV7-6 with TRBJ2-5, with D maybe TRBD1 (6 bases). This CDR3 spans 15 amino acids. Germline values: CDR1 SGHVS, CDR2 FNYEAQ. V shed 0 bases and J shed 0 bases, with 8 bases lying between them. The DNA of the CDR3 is TGTGCCAGCAGCTTAGCAACAGGGAACCAAGAGACCCAGTACTTC. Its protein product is CASSLATGNQETQYF.

The chain's CDR3 is CASTPGRWGKNIQYF. CDR3 nucleotide sequence: TGCGCCAGCACGCCCGGGAGATGGGGTAAAAACATTCAGTACTTC. The rearrangement links TRBV4-3 to TRBJ2-4; tentatively, D is TRBD2 (6 bases). The germline CDR1 and CDR2 sequences are LGHNA and YSLEER. CDR3 length: 15 residues. The germline V and J ends were trimmed by 7 bases and 4 bases, with 17 bases remaining between them.

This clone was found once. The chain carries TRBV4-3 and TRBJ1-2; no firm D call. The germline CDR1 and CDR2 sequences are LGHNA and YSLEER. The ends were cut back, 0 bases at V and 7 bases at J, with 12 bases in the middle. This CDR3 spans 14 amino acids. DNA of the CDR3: TGCGCCAGCAGCCAAGATGAGGGTTTGGGTGGCTACACCTTC. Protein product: CASSQDEGLGGYTF.

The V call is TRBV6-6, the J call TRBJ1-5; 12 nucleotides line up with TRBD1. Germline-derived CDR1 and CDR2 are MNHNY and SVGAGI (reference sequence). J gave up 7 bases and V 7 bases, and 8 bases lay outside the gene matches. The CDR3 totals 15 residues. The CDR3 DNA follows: TGTGCCAGCACCCAGGGACAGGGGGCTCAACAGCCCCAGCATTTT. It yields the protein CASTQGQGAQQPQHF.

CDR3 protein: CASSFSVVNEQFF. For the CDR3, the DNA is TGTGCCAGCAGCTTCTCGGTCGTCAATGAGCAGTTCTTC. The chain joins TRBV5-8 to TRBJ2-1; D ambiguous. This CDR3 is built from 13 residues. Germline V gene lookup returns CDR1 SGHTS and CDR2 YDEGEE. The ends were cut back, 2 bases at V and 6 bases at J, with 9 bases in the middle.

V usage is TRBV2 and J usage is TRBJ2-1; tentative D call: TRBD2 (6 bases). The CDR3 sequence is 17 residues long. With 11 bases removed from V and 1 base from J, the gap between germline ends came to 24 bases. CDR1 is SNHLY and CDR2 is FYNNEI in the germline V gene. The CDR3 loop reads CAGGDRWVNESYNEQFF. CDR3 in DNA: TGTGCCGGCGGGGACCGCTGGGTTAATGAATCCTACAATGAGCAGTTCTTC.

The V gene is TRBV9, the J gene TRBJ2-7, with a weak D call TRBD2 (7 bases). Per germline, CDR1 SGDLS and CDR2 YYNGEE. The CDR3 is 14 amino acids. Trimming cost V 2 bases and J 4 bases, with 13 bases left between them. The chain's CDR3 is CASSVGGAQYEQYF. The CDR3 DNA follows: TGTGCCAGCAGCGTTGGGGGGGCCCAATACGAGCAGTACTTC. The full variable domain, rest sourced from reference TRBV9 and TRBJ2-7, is DSGVTQTPKHLITATGQRVTLRCSPRSGDLSVYWYQQSLDQGLQFLIQYYNGEERAKGNILERFSAQQFPDLHSELNLSSLELGDSALYFCASSVGGAQYEQYFGPGTRLTVT.

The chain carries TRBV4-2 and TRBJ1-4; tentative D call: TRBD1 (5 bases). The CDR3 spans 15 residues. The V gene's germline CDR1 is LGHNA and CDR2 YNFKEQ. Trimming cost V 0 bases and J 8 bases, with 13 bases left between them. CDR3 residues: CASSQDSTGEEKLFF. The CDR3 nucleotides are TGTGCCAGCAGCCAAGATTCAACAGGTGAAGAAAAACTGTTTTTT.

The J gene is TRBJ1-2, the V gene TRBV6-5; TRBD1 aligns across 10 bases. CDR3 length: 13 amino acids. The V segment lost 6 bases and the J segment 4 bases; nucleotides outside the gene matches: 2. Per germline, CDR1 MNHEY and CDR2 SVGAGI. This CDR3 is CASRTGGTYGYTF. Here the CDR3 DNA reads TGTGCCAGCAGGACAGGGGGCACCTATGGCTACACCTTC.

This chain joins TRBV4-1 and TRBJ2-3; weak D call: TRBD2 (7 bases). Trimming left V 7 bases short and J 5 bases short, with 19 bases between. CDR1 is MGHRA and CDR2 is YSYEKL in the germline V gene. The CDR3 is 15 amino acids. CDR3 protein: CASTIKGGGLDTQYF. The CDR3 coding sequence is TGCGCCAGCACCATCAAGGGGGGGGGCCTAGATACGCAGTATTTT.

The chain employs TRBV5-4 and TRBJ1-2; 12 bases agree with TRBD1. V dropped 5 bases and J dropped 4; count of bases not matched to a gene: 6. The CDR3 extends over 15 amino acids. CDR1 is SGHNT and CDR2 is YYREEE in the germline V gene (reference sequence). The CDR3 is CASSWPGQGAYGYTF. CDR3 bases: TGTGCCAGCAGTTGGCCGGGACAGGGGGCCTATGGCTACACCTTC.

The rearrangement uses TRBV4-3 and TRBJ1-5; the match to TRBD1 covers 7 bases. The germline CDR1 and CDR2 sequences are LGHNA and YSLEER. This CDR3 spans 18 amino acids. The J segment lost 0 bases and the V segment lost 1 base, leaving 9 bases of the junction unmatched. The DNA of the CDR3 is TGCGCCAGCAGCCAAGGAGGGGACAGACTCGGTAGCAATCAGCCCCAGCATTTT. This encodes CASSQGGDRLGSNQPQHF.

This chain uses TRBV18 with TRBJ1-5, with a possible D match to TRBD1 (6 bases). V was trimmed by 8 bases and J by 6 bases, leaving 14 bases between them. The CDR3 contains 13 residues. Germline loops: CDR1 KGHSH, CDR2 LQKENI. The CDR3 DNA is TGTGCCAGCCGACAGGTCCAGGGTCAGCCCCAGCATTTT. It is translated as CASRQVQGQPQHF.

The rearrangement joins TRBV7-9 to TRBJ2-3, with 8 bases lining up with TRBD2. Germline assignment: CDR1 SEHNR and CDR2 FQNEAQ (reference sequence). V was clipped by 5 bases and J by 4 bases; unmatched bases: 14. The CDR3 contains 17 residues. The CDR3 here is CASSQGLAGLRADTQYF. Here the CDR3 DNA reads TGTGCCAGCAGCCAAGGGTTAGCGGGGCTCAGGGCAGATACGCAGTATTTT.

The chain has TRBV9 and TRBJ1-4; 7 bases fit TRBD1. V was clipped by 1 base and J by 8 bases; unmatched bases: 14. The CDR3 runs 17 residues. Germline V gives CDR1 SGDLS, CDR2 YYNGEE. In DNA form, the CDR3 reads TGTGCCAGCAGCGTAACCTCAGACAGGGAGGAGGGAGAAAAACTGTTTTTT. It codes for CASSVTSDREEGEKLFF.

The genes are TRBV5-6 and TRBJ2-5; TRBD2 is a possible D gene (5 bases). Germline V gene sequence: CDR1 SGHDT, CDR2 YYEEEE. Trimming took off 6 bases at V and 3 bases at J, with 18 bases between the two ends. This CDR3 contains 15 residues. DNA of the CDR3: TGTGCCAGCAACCCCCCCCGGGGAAGGGAAGAGACCCAGTACTTC. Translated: CASNPPRGREETQYF.

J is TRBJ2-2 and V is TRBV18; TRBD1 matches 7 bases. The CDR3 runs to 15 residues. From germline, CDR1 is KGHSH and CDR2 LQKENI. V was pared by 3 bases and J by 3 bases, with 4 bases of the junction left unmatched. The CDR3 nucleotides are TGTGCCAGCTCACCTAACAGGGGCGACACCGGGGAGCTGTTTTTT. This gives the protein CASSPNRGDTGELFF.

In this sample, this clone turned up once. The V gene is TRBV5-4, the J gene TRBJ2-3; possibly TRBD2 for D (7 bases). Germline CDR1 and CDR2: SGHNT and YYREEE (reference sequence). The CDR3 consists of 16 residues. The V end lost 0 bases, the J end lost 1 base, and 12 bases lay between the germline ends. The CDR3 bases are TGTGCCAGCAGCTTGGTGCGGGGGCAAGGCACAGATACGCAGTATTTT. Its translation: CASSLVRGQGTDTQYF.

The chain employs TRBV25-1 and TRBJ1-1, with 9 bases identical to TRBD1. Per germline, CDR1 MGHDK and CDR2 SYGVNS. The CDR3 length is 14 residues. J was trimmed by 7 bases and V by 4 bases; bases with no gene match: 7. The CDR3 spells CASSAGQGLNEAFF. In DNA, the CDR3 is TGTGCCAGCAGTGCAGGACAGGGGTTGAATGAAGCTTTCTTT.

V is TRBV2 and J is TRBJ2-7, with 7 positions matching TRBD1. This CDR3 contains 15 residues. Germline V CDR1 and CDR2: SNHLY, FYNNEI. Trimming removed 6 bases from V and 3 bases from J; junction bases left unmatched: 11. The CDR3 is CASSTGTASFYEQYF. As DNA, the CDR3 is TGTGCCAGCAGCACCGGGACAGCGAGTTTCTACGAGCAGTACTTC.